The 29 T cell receptor beta chains given below trace back to one sample, sequenced in a study of blood T cells in healthy people across ages. Together with a sample-barcoded 5' primer, a J-beta primer mix was included in a second PCR lasting about 7 to 11 cycles. TCRdb passed the 5' RACE reads through MiXCR, listing each CDR3 protein once. In the table there are under 800,000 distinct CDR3 sequences, roughly two fifths of which are singletons. The sample taken for sequencing was blood. The receptors were gathered from an older woman in good health.

The chain uses TRBV25-1 and TRBJ1-2, with 9 bases that match TRBD1. CDR1 and CDR2 from the germline V gene are MGHDK and SYGVNS. The CDR3 covers 15 residues. J gave up 1 base and V 6 bases, and 6 bases lay outside the gene matches. The CDR3 spells CASSPTGGINYGYTF. The DNA for the CDR3 is TGTGCCAGCAGCCCGACAGGGGGAATTAACTATGGCTACACCTTC.

This rearrangement joins TRBV12-3 or TRBV12-4 to TRBJ2-4; no clear D gene. The CDR3 sequence is 12 residues long. Trimming shortened V by 3 bases and J by 6 bases, and 6 bases separated the two germline ends. CDR3 in amino acids: CASSFYGNIQYF. Here the CDR3 DNA reads TGTGCCAGCAGTTTTTACGGAAACATTCAGTACTTC.

This clonotype came up many times. The gene calls are TRBV12-3 or TRBV12-4 and TRBJ2-7; no clear D. V dropped 5 bases and J dropped 3 bases, with 8 bases sitting between them. The CDR3 spans 12 residues. The CDR3 sequence: CASSREIYEQYF. In DNA, the CDR3 is TGTGCCAGCAGTCGAGAAATCTACGAGCAGTACTTC.

This clonotype was detected a few times. The rearrangement links TRBV20-1 to TRBJ2-3; the match to TRBD2 covers 7 bases. Germline values: CDR1 DFQATT, CDR2 SNEGSKA (reference sequence). The CDR3 is 13 amino acids. The trim removed 4 bases at V and 6 bases at J, leaving 7 bases unmatched. The CDR3 nucleotides are TGCAGTGCTATGACACCGACTAGCGATACGCAGTATTTT. As protein: CSAMTPTSDTQYF.

The chain combines TRBV20-1 with TRBJ2-7; 11 bases map to TRBD2. The germline V gene encodes CDR1 DFQATT and CDR2 SNEGSKA (reference sequence). Losses at the gene ends were 5 bases for V and 6 bases for J; bases not matched to a gene: 15. The CDR3 runs to 16 residues. Here the CDR3 DNA reads TGCAGTGCTGCTCGGGCCCTTAGCGGGAGGGTTCGCGAGCAGTACTTC. Amino acids: CSAARALSGRVREQYF.

The chain combines TRBV20-1 with TRBJ1-1, with TRBD1 as a possible D gene (5 bases). The CDR3 is 14 residues long. In germline, CDR1 is DFQATT, CDR2 SNEGSKA (reference sequence). The germline V and J ends were trimmed by 6 bases and 4 bases, with 18 bases remaining between them. The CDR3 is CSANKGVGFTEAFF. The CDR3 DNA follows: TGCAGTGCCAACAAAGGGGTTGGCTTCACTGAAGCTTTCTTT.

The chain recombines TRBV29-1 with TRBJ2-1; the match to TRBD2 covers 14 bases. The CDR3 length is 17 residues. Trimming took 3 bases from V and 10 from J; bases not matched to a gene: 14. The germline gives CDR1 SQVTM, CDR2 ANQGSEA. The CDR3 protein is CSVEPPRGLAGEGEQFF. The CDR3 DNA reads as TGCAGCGTTGAGCCCCCCCGGGGACTAGCGGGGGAGGGAGAGCAGTTCTTC.

V is TRBV6-2 or TRBV6-3 and J is TRBJ1-5; TRBD1 might be the D (6 bases). The CDR3 loop spans 13 amino acids. Trimming stripped 7 bases from V and 4 bases from J, with 11 bases between. Germline lookup yields CDR1 MNHEY and CDR2 SVGEGT. CDR3 nucleotide sequence: TGTGCCAGCATTCAGGGGAATAATCAGCCCCAGCATTTT. Its translation is CASIQGNNQPQHF.

The CDR3 is CASSYSFSSGSVDYEQYF. DNA of the CDR3: TGTGCCAGCAGTTACTCGTTCTCTAGCGGGAGTGTCGACTACGAGCAGTACTTC. The chain employs TRBV6-2 or TRBV6-3 and TRBJ2-7, with 10 bases lining up with TRBD2. This CDR3 contains 18 residues. Germline CDR1 is MNHEY and CDR2 is SVGEGT. V gave up 0 bases and J gave up 3 bases; unmatched junction bases: 11.

The sample holds a few counts of this clonotype. This chain uses TRBV28 with TRBJ2-7, with 10 bases fitting TRBD2. CDR1 MDHEN and CDR2 SYDVKM come from the germline V gene. V gave up 9 bases and J gave up 0 bases; unmatched junction bases: 5. CDR3 length equals 14 residues. The CDR3 DNA reads as TGTGCCAGTTATAGCGGGGGGACCTCCTACGAGCAGTACTTC. Translating gives CASYSGGTSYEQYF.

CDR3 amino acids: CASSGARTGYSNQPQHF. CDR3 nucleotide sequence: TGTGCCAGCAGTGGGGCACGGACAGGTTATAGCAATCAGCCCCAGCATTTT. The genes are TRBV6-1 and TRBJ1-5; 7 bases line up with TRBD1. Germline assignment: CDR1 MNHNS and CDR2 SASEGT. This CDR3 region has 17 residues. J lost 0 bases, V lost 4 bases, and 9 bases had no gene match.

The J gene is TRBJ2-5, the V gene TRBV5-1, with D possibly being TRBD1 (6 bases). Germline CDR1 SGHRS, CDR2 YFSETQ. V was clipped by 0 bases and J by 5 bases, with 11 bases between them. This CDR3 region has 14 residues. The CDR3 is CASSLAIQGETQYF. The CDR3 coding sequence is TGCGCCAGCAGCTTGGCCATCCAGGGGGAGACCCAGTACTTC. The full variable domain, its missing parts supplied by reference TRBV5-1 and TRBJ2-5, is KAGVTQTPRYLIKTRGQQVTLSCSPISGHRSVSWYQQTPGQGLQFLFEYFSETQRNKGNFPGRFSGRQFSNSRSEMNVSTLELGDSALYLCASSLAIQGETQYFGPGTRLLVL.

This clonotype was picked up a small number of times. This chain uses TRBV20-1 with TRBJ2-7; the D gene is possibly TRBD2 (6 bases). Germline assignment: CDR1 DFQATT and CDR2 SNEGSKA (reference sequence). V shed 0 bases and J shed 3 bases, with 12 bases lying between them. CDR3 length: 14 residues. Written as DNA, the CDR3 is TGCAGTGCTAGAGACCCCCGACTAGTCTACGAGCAGTACTTC. It codes for CSARDPRLVYEQYF.

This rearrangement joins TRBV5-4 to TRBJ2-1; 7 bases fit TRBD2. With 4 bases clipped from V and 4 bases from J, the junction kept 8 bases outside the gene matches. The germline V gene encodes CDR1 SGHNT and CDR2 YYREEE (reference sequence). The length of the CDR3 is 15 residues. In DNA, the CDR3 is TGTGCCAGCAGCAAGGACCCTAGCGGTTACAATGAGCAGTTCTTC. The encoded protein is CASSKDPSGYNEQFF.

The sample holds many counts of this clonotype. This chain connects TRBV2 to TRBJ2-6; D uncertain. V was cut by 9 bases and J by 0 bases, with 9 bases left in between. Per the germline V gene, CDR1 is SNHLY and CDR2 is FYNNEI. There are 14 residues in the CDR3. The CDR3 DNA reads as TGTGCCAGACAGACTGACTCTGGGGCCAACGTCCTGACTTTC. This translates into CARQTDSGANVLTF.

The gene calls are TRBV20-1 and TRBJ2-3; D ambiguous. Per germline, CDR1 DFQATT and CDR2 SNEGSKA (reference sequence). Trimming removed 0 bases at V and 0 bases at J, with 16 bases between. There are 17 residues in the CDR3. This CDR3 reads CSARDPSLLTSTDTQYF. In DNA form, the CDR3 reads TGCAGTGCTAGAGACCCTTCACTACTTACAAGCACAGATACGCAGTATTTT.

This clonotype showed up just a few times. CDR3 coding DNA: TGTGCCAGCAGACAGGGGGCTTCCTACGAGCAGTACTTC. Amino acid sequence: CASRQGASYEQYF. This chain uses TRBV6-5 with TRBJ2-7, with 9 bases fitting TRBD1. Trimming took 6 bases from V and 1 from J; bases not matched to a gene: 1. CDR1 and CDR2 from the germline V gene are MNHEY and SVGAGI. The CDR3 has 13 residues.

V is TRBV20-1 and J is TRBJ1-2; weak D call: TRBD1 (6 bases). Deletions cut 3 bases from V and 1 base from J, with 12 bases between. From germline, CDR1 is DFQATT and CDR2 SNEGSKA (reference sequence). The CDR3 loop spans 14 amino acids. The CDR3 here is CSASLNRDNYGYTF. CDR3 bases: TGCAGTGCTAGTCTAAACAGGGATAACTATGGCTACACCTTC.

This sequence joins TRBV29-1 and TRBJ1-1, with unresolved D. The germline V gene has CDR1 SQVTM and CDR2 ANQGSEA. Trimming stripped 5 bases from V and 2 bases from J, with 12 bases between. The CDR3 extends over 13 amino acids. CDR3 bases: TGCAGCGTTTTGGCGGCGGCAAACACTGAAGCTTTCTTT. Protein product: CSVLAAANTEAFF.

This chain's CDR3 is CASSQSSGEQFF. CDR3 in DNA: TGCGCCAGCAGCCAATCCAGCGGCGAGCAGTTCTTC. The chain couples TRBV4-1 to TRBJ2-1; D may be TRBD2 (5 bases). The CDR3 loop spans 12 amino acids. CDR1 and CDR2 (germline): MGHRA, YSYEKL. V was shortened by 2 bases and J by 10 bases, with 9 bases between the two germline ends.

The chain uses TRBV20-1 and TRBJ2-7, with D possibly matching TRBD2 (6 bases). The CDR3 loop spans 15 amino acids. CDR1 is DFQATT and CDR2 is SNEGSKA in the germline V gene (reference sequence). Deletions cut 7 bases from V and 3 bases from J, with 22 bases between. The CDR3 spells CSVGRRDWVGYEQYF. The CDR3, as DNA: TGCAGTGTTGGACGGAGGGATTGGGTAGGCTACGAGCAGTACTTC.

This clonotype was detected many times. V and J are TRBV10-3 and TRBJ1-2; D possibly corresponds to TRBD1 (5 bases). The CDR3 contains 13 residues. The V gene's germline CDR1 is ENHRY and CDR2 SYGVKD. V lost 7 bases, J lost 5 bases, and 14 bases lay in between. The CDR3 loop reads CAINSGAEYGYTF. The DNA of the CDR3 is TGTGCCATCAATAGCGGGGCCGAATATGGCTACACCTTC.

The chain couples TRBV20-1 to TRBJ2-3; weak D call: TRBD1 (5 bases). The length of the CDR3 is 14 residues. The V end lost 1 base, the J end lost 2 bases, and 10 bases lay between the germline ends. Germline CDR1 DFQATT, CDR2 SNEGSKA (reference sequence). CDR3 sequence (DNA): TGCAGTGCTAGAGGGACAAAAATCACAGATACGCAGTATTTT. Translation gives CSARGTKITDTQYF.

The chain carries TRBV12-3 or TRBV12-4 and TRBJ2-3, with D possibly TRBD2 on 7 matching bases. The CDR3 covers 16 residues. V lost 5 bases to trimming and J lost 0 bases, with 15 bases between them. The CDR3 sequence: CASSRGGISSTDTQYF. The DNA for the CDR3 is TGTGCCAGCAGTAGGGGGGGTATATCTAGCACAGATACGCAGTATTTT.

The chain carries TRBV21-1 and TRBJ2-5; TRBD2 was called by the table and not checked on the DNA. TRBV21-1 is a pseudogene. CDR3 length: 17 residues. The CDR3 is CASSKVHVTGLQETQYF. The CDR3 DNA sequence: TGTGCCAGCAGCAAAGTACATGTGACGGGACTACAAGAGACCCAGTACTTC.

This clonotype has only a few counts. The rearrangement joins TRBV25-1 to TRBJ2-1; TRBD1 might be the D (6 bases). The germline V gene has CDR1 MGHDK and CDR2 SYGVNS. V gave up 2 bases and J gave up 0 bases, with 8 bases separating them. This CDR3 is 15 amino acids long. For the CDR3, the DNA is TGTGCCAGCAGTGAACAGGGGTACTCCTACAATGAGCAGTTCTTC. The encoded protein is CASSEQGYSYNEQFF.

In this sample, this clonotype turned up a few times. V is TRBV6-1 and J is TRBJ2-7, with 9 bases aligning to TRBD2. Germline lookup yields CDR1 MNHNS and CDR2 SASEGT. The CDR3 runs 17 residues. Trimming cost V 6 bases and J 4 bases; bases outside gene matches: 16. CDR3 region: CASSPGRPSGAAYEQYF. CDR3 bases: TGTGCCAGCAGCCCCGGGCGCCCTAGCGGGGCGGCTTACGAGCAGTACTTC.

This clonotype was counted a few times. The CDR3 bases are TGTGCCAGCAGCCCAGTCGGGGGGCGAGAGACCCAGTACTTC. As protein: CASSPVGGRETQYF. V and J are TRBV7-2 and TRBJ2-5; tentative D call: TRBD2 (7 bases). CDR3 length: 14 residues. Germline CDR1 SGHTA, CDR2 FQGNSA. V was cut by 5 bases and J by 4 bases, with 14 bases left in between.

The chain joins TRBV18 to TRBJ2-7; the D is unclear. This CDR3 region has 14 residues. The V gene lost 0 bases and the J gene lost 2 bases, with 8 bases spanning the gap. In germline, CDR1 is KGHSH, CDR2 LQKENI. CDR3 in DNA: TGTGCCAGCTCACCACCGGGAAAAGCCTACGAGCAGTACTTC. Its translation is CASSPPGKAYEQYF.